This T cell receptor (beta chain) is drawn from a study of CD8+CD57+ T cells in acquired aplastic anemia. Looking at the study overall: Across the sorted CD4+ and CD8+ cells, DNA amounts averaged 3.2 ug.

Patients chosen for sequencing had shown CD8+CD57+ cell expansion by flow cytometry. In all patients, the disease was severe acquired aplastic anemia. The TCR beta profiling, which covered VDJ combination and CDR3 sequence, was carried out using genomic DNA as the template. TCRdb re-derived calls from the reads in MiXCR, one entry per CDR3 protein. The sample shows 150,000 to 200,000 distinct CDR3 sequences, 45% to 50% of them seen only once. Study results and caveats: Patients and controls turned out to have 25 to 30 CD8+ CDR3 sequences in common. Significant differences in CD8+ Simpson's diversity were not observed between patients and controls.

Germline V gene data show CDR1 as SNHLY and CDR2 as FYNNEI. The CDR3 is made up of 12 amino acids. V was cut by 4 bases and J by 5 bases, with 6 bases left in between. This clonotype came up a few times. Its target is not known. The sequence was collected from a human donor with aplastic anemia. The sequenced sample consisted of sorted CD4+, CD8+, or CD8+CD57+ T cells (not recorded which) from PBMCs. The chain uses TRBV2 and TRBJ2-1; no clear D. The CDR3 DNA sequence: TGTGCCAGCAGTGGTCAGGACAATGAGCAGTTCTTC. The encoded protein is CASSGQDNEQFF.